This is a list of T cell receptor beta chains from one sample in a study of T-cell reconstitution after alpha-beta-depleted transplantation in children. TCRdb itself ran the PCR reads through MiXCR, one entry per CDR3 protein. This sample has approximately 640,000 distinct CDR3 sequences, with 15% to 20% found just once. The specimen comprised PBMCs from the stem cell graft donor, sampled from the stem cell graft. These receptors all come from a human donor who donated a stem cell graft to a child with acute myeloid leukemia. Each CDR3 is given with its conserved first and last residue. A D gene is named only where the DNA matches it firmly. Only part of the rows carry a size: once, few, many, or a class if the clone is expanded.

v_call	j_call	clone_size	d_call	cdr3_nt	cdr3_aa
TRBV5-1	TRBJ2-1	few	NA	TGCGCCAGCAGAATTGGCAGTGCCTCCTACAATGAGCAGTTCTTC	CASRIGSASYNEQFF
TRBV7-2	TRBJ1-6	NA	NA	TGTGCCAGCAGCTTACAGAGAAATTCACCCCTCCACTTT	CASSLQRNSPLHF
TRBV20-1	TRBJ2-2	few	TRBD1	TGCAGTGCTAGACTCCCGGGGGGACAGGGTAGTGCCGGGGAGCTGTTTTTT	CSARLPGGQGSAGELFF
TRBV7-2	TRBJ1-5	many	NA	TGTGCCAGCAGCTTAGTGACGTATAGCAATCAGCCCCAGCATTTT	CASSLVTYSNQPQHF
TRBV15	TRBJ1-5	few	NA	TGTGCCACCAGCAGAGAGTTAGGACAGCGCAATCAGCCCCAGCATTTT	CATSRELGQRNQPQHF
TRBV25-1	TRBJ2-3	NA	NA	TGTGCCAGCAGTGTTTACCAGGATACGCAGTATTTT	CASSVYQDTQYF
TRBV20-1	TRBJ2-1	many	TRBD2	TGCAGTGCTAGAGATAAAGCGGGGGGTGAGCAGTTCTTC	CSARDKAGGEQFF
TRBV9	TRBJ1-2	NA	NA	TGTGCCAGCGGCCCTTCCAACTATGGCTACACCTTC	CASGPSNYGYTF
TRBV5-1	TRBJ1-1	NA	TRBD1	TGCGCCAGCAGCGTAGACAGGGGTTCGGAAGCTTTCTTT	CASSVDRGSEAFF
TRBV12-3/TRBV12-4	TRBJ2-1	NA	TRBD1	TGTGCCAGCAGTTCCCGGGGAAAGGGGGCGTCGGCTGAGCAGTTCTTC	CASSSRGKGASAEQFF
TRBV12-3/TRBV12-4	TRBJ1-2	many	NA	TGTGCCCTGGGCAGAAACTATGGCTACACCTTC	CALGRNYGYTF
TRBV20-1	TRBJ2-7	many	NA	TGCAGTGCCATCCCCCGGGGCAGGGAAGGGGCCAACGAGCAGTACTTC	CSAIPRGREGANEQYF
TRBV29-1	TRBJ1-1	many	NA	TGCGGCTCCCAAACAGGTCTGAACACTGAAGCTTTCTTT	CGSQTGLNTEAFF
TRBV12-3/TRBV12-4	TRBJ1-1	many	TRBD1	TGTGCCAGCAGTCTCGACAGGGGGAACACTGAAGCTTTCTTT	CASSLDRGNTEAFF
TRBV29-1	TRBJ2-7	many	TRBD1	TGCAGCGTAGGGGGCGCTGAGCCCTACGAGCAGTACTTC	CSVGGAEPYEQYF
TRBV5-5	TRBJ2-5	NA	TRBD1	TGTGCCAGCAGCTTGGGGGGTCAGGGGGCTTTAGAGACCCAGTACTTC	CASSLGGQGALETQYF
TRBV27	TRBJ2-1	few	NA	TGTGCCAGCAGTTTAGCGGGGAGCCCATGGAATGAGCAGTTCTTC	CASSLAGSPWNEQFF
TRBV29-1	TRBJ2-4	NA	TRBD1	TGCAGCGTTGAACTAGGACAGGGGAAAAACATTCAGTACTTC	CSVELGQGKNIQYF
TRBV29-1	TRBJ1-1	few	NA	TGCAGCGTCCAACTACAGAGAATGAACACTGAAGCTTTCTTT	CSVQLQRMNTEAFF
TRBV13	TRBJ1-4	NA	NA	TGTGCCAGCAGTGGGGGAGTCCGTAATGAAAAACTGTTTTTT	CASSGGVRNEKLFF
TRBV6-1	TRBJ1-1	NA	TRBD1	TGTGCCAGTCGAGGACCGGGACAGGGGACTGAAGCTTTCTTT	CASRGPGQGTEAFF
TRBV7-9	TRBJ1-2	NA	NA	TGTGCCAGCAGCCGCCGGCTGATCTATGGCTACACCTTC	CASSRRLIYGYTF
TRBV13	TRBJ2-7	few	TRBD2	TGTGCCAGCAGCTTAGGCCGTGGTAGCGGGGCTTCTCGGTCCTCCTACGAGCAGTACTTC	CASSLGRGSGASRSSYEQYF
TRBV7-9	TRBJ2-7	few	TRBD1	TGTGCCAGCAGCTCTACGGGACAGCCCTACGAGCAGTACTTC	CASSSTGQPYEQYF
TRBV5-6	TRBJ2-1	many	NA	TGTGCCAGCAGCTTGCAGAACAATGAGCAGTTCTTC	CASSLQNNEQFF
TRBV7-2	TRBJ2-7	NA	NA	TGTGCCAGCAGCCCCTGGGGTGGCGACGAGCAGTACTTC	CASSPWGGDEQYF
TRBV20-1	TRBJ2-1	many	TRBD2	TGCAGTGCTGGGCCAGCTAGCGGGTACAATGAGCAGTTCTTC	CSAGPASGYNEQFF
TRBV20-1	TRBJ1-2	many	NA	TGCAGTGCTAGGGAGGGCAACTACCCCTACACCTTC	CSAREGNYPYTF
TRBV24-1	TRBJ2-3	few	NA	TGTGCCACCAGAATTCGTTCAGTGAGACACCCCTTTAAGGGAAAGTATTTT	CATRIRSVRHPFKGKYF
TRBV7-2	TRBJ2-3	NA	TRBD2	TGTGCCAGCAGCCGTTTCGGGGCGGGGGGCCCCACAGATACGCAGTATTTT	CASSRFGAGGPTDTQYF
TRBV20-1	TRBJ2-1	many	NA	TGCAGTGCTAGGGGACCTCGCGGTTTCGATGAGCAGTTCTTC	CSARGPRGFDEQFF
TRBV7-2	TRBJ1-3	many	NA	TGTGCCAGCAGCTTAGTCCCGGGAATGGGAAACACCATATATTTT	CASSLVPGMGNTIYF
TRBV6-1	TRBJ2-1	NA	TRBD2	TGTGCCAGCAGTGTCTTTGTTAGCGGGGGGCGCTCCTACAATGAGCAGTTCTTC	CASSVFVSGGRSYNEQFF
TRBV7-8	TRBJ2-1	few	NA	TGTGCCAGCAGCTTCACAGGGCCCGATGAGCAGTTCTTC	CASSFTGPDEQFF
TRBV12-3/TRBV12-4	TRBJ1-4	few	NA	TGTGCCAGCATGAGCCCAGGGGCGATGGAGGAAAAACTGTTTTTT	CASMSPGAMEEKLFF
TRBV10-3	TRBJ1-5	NA	NA	TGTGCCATCAGTGAGGAACAGGGTTTCAATCAGCCCCAGCATTTT	CAISEEQGFNQPQHF
TRBV15	TRBJ1-2	NA	NA	TGTGCCACCAGCAGAGTCAAGCGGGGTGGCTACACCTTC	CATSRVKRGGYTF
TRBV6-2/TRBV6-3	TRBJ1-1	NA	NA	TGTGCCAGCACGTATGGGTCCCGAAGAGCTTTCTTT	CASTYGSRRAFF
TRBV7-2	TRBJ1-5	many	NA	TGTGCCAGCAGCTTAGATCTGGGTTCCAATCAGCCCCAGCATTTT	CASSLDLGSNQPQHF
TRBV20-1	TRBJ2-5	many	NA	TGCAGTGCCGAGGGACACCTCCAAGAGACCCAGTACTTC	CSAEGHLQETQYF
TRBV7-9	TRBJ2-3	many	NA	TGTGCCAGCAGCAGGACCTTAGATACGCAGTATTTT	CASSRTLDTQYF